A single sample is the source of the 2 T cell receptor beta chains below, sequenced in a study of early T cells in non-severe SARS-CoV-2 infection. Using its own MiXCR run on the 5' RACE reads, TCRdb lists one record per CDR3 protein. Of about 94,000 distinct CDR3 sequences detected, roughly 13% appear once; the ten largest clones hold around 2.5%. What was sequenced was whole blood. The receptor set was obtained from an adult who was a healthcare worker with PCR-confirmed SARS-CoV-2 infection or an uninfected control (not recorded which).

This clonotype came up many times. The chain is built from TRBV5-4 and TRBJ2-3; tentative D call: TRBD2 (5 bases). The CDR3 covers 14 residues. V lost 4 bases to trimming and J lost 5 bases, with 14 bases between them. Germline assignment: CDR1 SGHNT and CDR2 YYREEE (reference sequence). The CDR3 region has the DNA TGTGCCAGCAGCCGGCTTTCCGCGGGAGATACGCAGTATTTT. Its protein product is CASSRLSAGDTQYF. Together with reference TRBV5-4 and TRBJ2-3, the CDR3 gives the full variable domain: ETGVTQSPTHLIKTRGQQVTLRCSSQSGHNTVSWYQQALGQGPQFIFQYYREEENGRGNFPPRFSGLQFPNYSSELNVNALELDDSALYLCASSRLSAGDTQYFGPGTRLTVL.

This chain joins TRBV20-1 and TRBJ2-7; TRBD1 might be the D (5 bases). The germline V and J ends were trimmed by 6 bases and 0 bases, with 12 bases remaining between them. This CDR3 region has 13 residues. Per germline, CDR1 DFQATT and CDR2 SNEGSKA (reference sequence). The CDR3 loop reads CSAKGLASYEQYF. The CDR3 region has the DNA TGCAGTGCAAAGGGGCTGGCCTCCTACGAGCAGTACTTC.